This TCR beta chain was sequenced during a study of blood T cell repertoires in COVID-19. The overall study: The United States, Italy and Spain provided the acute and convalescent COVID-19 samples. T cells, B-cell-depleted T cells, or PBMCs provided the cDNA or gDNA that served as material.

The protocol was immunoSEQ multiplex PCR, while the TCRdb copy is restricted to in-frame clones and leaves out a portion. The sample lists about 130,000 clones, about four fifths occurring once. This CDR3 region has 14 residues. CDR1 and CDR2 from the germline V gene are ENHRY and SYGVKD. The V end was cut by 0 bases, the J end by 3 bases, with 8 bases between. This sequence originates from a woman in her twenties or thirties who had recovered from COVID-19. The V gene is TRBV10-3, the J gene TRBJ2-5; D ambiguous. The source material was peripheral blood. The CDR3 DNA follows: TGTGCCATCAGTGAGTCGCGCACAGAAGAGACCCAGTACTTC. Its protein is CAISESRTEETQYF.